This entry lists 21 T cell receptor beta chains sequenced from one sample in a study of T-cell reconstitution after alpha-beta-depleted transplantation in children. Researchers prepared the TCRbeta library using unique molecular identifiers, the study reports. TCRdb recomputed calls from the PCR reads with MiXCR, one row per CDR3 protein. This table holds more than 300,000 distinct CDR3 sequences, 16% found once. The sample consisted of PBMCs, mostly from graft donor cells, taken 360 days after TCRalphabeta/CD19-depleted stem cell transplant. The source of these receptors is a male patient between 2 and 10 years old who had a stem cell transplant for acute lymphoblastic leukemia, so the T cells may come from the graft donor.

J is TRBJ2-7 and V is TRBV4-1; a possible D gene is TRBD1 (6 bases). The ends were cut back, 6 bases at V and 3 bases at J, with 18 bases in the middle. The CDR3 contains 15 residues. Looked up from germline, CDR1 is MGHRA and CDR2 is YSYEKL. CDR3 region: CASRAGAALYYEQYF. CDR3 in DNA: TGCGCCAGCAGGGCAGGGGCGGCCCTTTACTACGAGCAGTACTTC.

The genes are TRBV12-3 or TRBV12-4 and TRBJ2-5, with D perhaps being TRBD1 or TRBD2 (5 bases each). Trimming took 3 bases from V and 5 from J, leaving 22 bases between them. The CDR3 loop spans 17 amino acids. This chain's CDR3 is CASSFQIGQGRRETQYF. The CDR3 DNA reads as TGTGCCAGCAGTTTCCAAATCGGGCAGGGACGACGGGAGACCCAGTACTTC.

In its sample, this clonotype was seen a few times. The gene calls are TRBV28 and TRBJ2-2, with TRBD2 matching 13 bases. Germline values: CDR1 MDHEN, CDR2 SYDVKM. CDR3 length: 18 amino acids. The junction had 9 bases not matched to a gene; V was cut back by 6 bases and J by 2 bases. CDR3 coding DNA: TGTGCCAGCAGGATCGGACTAGCGGGAGTTTACAACACCGGGGAGCTGTTTTTT. This codes for CASRIGLAGVYNTGELFF.

This clonotype was seen repeatedly, ten times or more. The rearrangement joins TRBV5-1 to TRBJ2-3; 8 bases agree with TRBD2. Germline V lookup: CDR1 SGHRS, CDR2 YFSETQ. The CDR3 covers 14 residues. V shed 1 base, J shed 6 bases, and the junction held 4 bases outside the gene matches. The DNA of the CDR3 is TGCGCCAGCAGCTTGTCGGGGGGGTCTGATACGCAGTATTTT. It specifies CASSLSGGSDTQYF.

The rearrangement joins TRBV12-3 or TRBV12-4 to TRBJ2-4; D not certain. Trimming stripped 1 base from V and 5 bases from J, with 12 bases between. This CDR3 spans 15 amino acids. CDR3 DNA: TGTGCCAGCAGTTTAGGGGTGGGCATCCAAAACATTCAGTACTTC. This codes for CASSLGVGIQNIQYF.

The chain couples TRBV28 to TRBJ2-1; 14 bases are shared with TRBD2. The CDR3 is made up of 17 amino acids. With 3 bases clipped from V and 6 bases from J, the junction kept 7 bases outside the gene matches. The germline V gene encodes CDR1 MDHEN and CDR2 SYDVKM. The CDR3 DNA reads as TGTGCCAGCAGTTTTCGGACTAGCGGGAGGTGGGGCAATGAGCAGTTCTTC. Residues: CASSFRTSGRWGNEQFF.

The rearrangement uses TRBV6-5 and TRBJ2-5; D is uncertain. The CDR3 totals 13 residues. Trimming left V 1 base short and J 3 bases short, with 6 bases between. Germline V lookup: CDR1 MNHEY, CDR2 SVGAGI. CDR3 amino acids: CASSYYREETQYF. The CDR3 coding sequence is TGTGCCAGCAGTTACTATAGGGAAGAGACCCAGTACTTC.

At least ten counts were recorded for this clonotype. The chain couples TRBV29-1 to TRBJ2-1, with D maybe TRBD2 (6 bases). Deletions cut 4 bases from V and 2 bases from J, with 6 bases between. CDR1 and CDR2 (germline): SQVTM, ANQGSEA. The CDR3 consists of 12 residues. Here the CDR3 DNA reads TGCAGCGTTGGACTAGCCTACAATGAGCAGTTCTTC. Translating gives CSVGLAYNEQFF.

A few counts support this clonotype. The J gene is TRBJ1-6, the V gene TRBV4-1, with a weak D call TRBD1 (6 bases). Per germline, CDR1 MGHRA and CDR2 YSYEKL. The CDR3 sequence is 15 residues long. V was pared by 1 base and J by 7 bases, with 11 bases between. CDR3 nucleotide sequence: TGCGCCAGCAGCCAAGGGGGGGGCATCAATTCACCCCTCCACTTT. This sequence encodes CASSQGGGINSPLHF.

J is TRBJ2-7 and V is TRBV10-2; no clear D gene. CDR1 is WSHSY, CDR2 SAAADI, per germline. The CDR3 loop spans 12 amino acids. Trimming took off 8 bases at V and 2 bases at J, with 10 bases between the two ends. In DNA, the CDR3 is TGCGCCAGCGGTCGGTTAACCTACGAGCAGTACTTC. It is translated as CASGRLTYEQYF.

This clonotype was recorded a few times. The chain has TRBV5-1 and TRBJ2-2, with unresolved D. The CDR3 loop spans 15 amino acids. Trimming shortened V by 0 bases and J by 0 bases, and 6 bases separated the two germline ends. Germline V gives CDR1 SGHRS, CDR2 YFSETQ. The CDR3 here is CASSLAGSNTGELFF. CDR3 in DNA: TGCGCCAGCAGCTTGGCCGGGTCGAACACCGGGGAGCTGTTTTTT.

In its sample, this clonotype was seen a few times. The chain couples TRBV20-1 to TRBJ2-3, with a weak D call TRBD2 (6 bases). This CDR3 comprises 15 residues. V shed 2 bases and J shed 3 bases, with 15 bases lying between them. Germline V gene data show CDR1 as DFQATT and CDR2 as SNEGSKA (reference sequence). DNA for the CDR3: TGCAGTGCTAGAACGTGGAGGGCCGCGACAGATACGCAGTATTTT. Protein: CSARTWRAATDTQYF.

V gene TRBV5-1 combines with J gene TRBJ2-1; D perhaps matches TRBD1 (7 bases). The CDR3 contains 17 residues. Germline CDR1 and CDR2: SGHRS and YFSETQ. Trimming took off 2 bases at V and 10 bases at J, with 25 bases between the two ends. Here the CDR3 DNA reads TGCGCCAGCAGCTTCGGAGGGGGCGCCATCAAGGGGATCGAGCAGTTCTTC. This translates into CASSFGGGAIKGIEQFF.

This clonotype appeared a few times. The genes are TRBV10-3 and TRBJ2-7; unclear D gene. The V gene lost 4 bases and the J gene lost 0 bases, with 4 bases spanning the gap. The length of the CDR3 is 12 residues. Germline CDR1 is ENHRY and CDR2 is SYGVKD. Here the CDR3 DNA reads TGTGCCATCAGTGGGGTCTCCTACGAGCAGTACTTC. Amino acid sequence: CAISGVSYEQYF.

The sample holds a few counts of this clonotype. This chain connects TRBV18 to TRBJ2-2; tentative D call: TRBD2 (5 bases). Looked up from germline, CDR1 is KGHSH and CDR2 is LQKENI. With 1 base removed from V and 3 bases from J, the gap between germline ends came to 12 bases. The CDR3 is 16 residues long. CDR3 region: CASSPRGLAHTGELFF. The CDR3 DNA follows: TGTGCCAGCTCACCACGCGGCCTAGCCCACACCGGGGAGCTGTTTTTT. The variable domain in full, completed from reference TRBV18 and TRBJ2-2, reads NAGVMQNPRHLVRRRGQEARLRCSPMKGHSHVYWYRQLPEEGLKFMVYLQKENIIDESGMPKERFSAEFPKEGPSILRIQQVVRGDSAAYFCASSPRGLAHTGELFFGEGSRLTVL.

This chain links TRBV7-8 with TRBJ2-2, with D maybe TRBD2 (6 bases). The CDR3 runs to 16 residues. Germline CDR1 is SGHVS and CDR2 is FQNEAQ. V was cut by 0 bases and J by 7 bases, with 15 bases left in between. The CDR3 is CASSLALRGSNGELFF. CDR3 nucleotides: TGTGCCAGCAGCTTAGCTTTGCGGGGATCGAACGGGGAGCTGTTTTTT.

The chain has TRBV12-3 or TRBV12-4 and TRBJ2-1, with D hard to call. The CDR3 length is 14 residues. With 5 bases removed from V and 0 bases from J, the gap between germline ends came to 8 bases. CDR3 region: CASSPWGSYNEQFF. The CDR3 DNA reads TGTGCCAGCAGTCCATGGGGCTCCTACAATGAGCAGTTCTTC.

The chain carries TRBV7-2 and TRBJ1-2; D is ambiguous. V lost 2 bases, J lost 0 bases, and 13 bases lay in between. Per germline, CDR1 SGHTA and CDR2 FQGNSA. The CDR3 spans 16 residues. The CDR3 here is CASSLRAGRANYGYTF. The DNA of the CDR3 is TGTGCCAGCAGCTTACGGGCAGGCAGAGCTAACTATGGCTACACCTTC.

This clonotype was seen ten or more times. This chain links TRBV12-3 or TRBV12-4 with TRBJ1-1, with D maybe TRBD1 (6 bases). V was clipped by 5 bases and J by 6 bases, with 10 bases between them. CDR3 length: 12 residues. The CDR3 sequence is CASSLGTPEAFF. CDR3 coding DNA: TGTGCCAGCAGTCTGGGGACACCTGAAGCTTTCTTT.

The V and J genes are TRBV28 and TRBJ2-1; 12 bases are a match to TRBD2. V lost 5 bases and J lost 5; bases outside the gene matches: 7. The CDR3 sequence is 16 residues long. Germline-derived CDR1 and CDR2 are MDHEN and SYDVKM. The CDR3 sequence is CASSPLAGGPNNEQFF. For the CDR3, the DNA is TGTGCCAGCAGTCCCCTAGCGGGAGGGCCCAACAATGAGCAGTTCTTC.

This clonotype has a handful of counts. V usage is TRBV15 and J usage is TRBJ2-5; 8 positions match TRBD1. CDR1 is LNHNV, CDR2 YYDKDF, per germline (reference sequence). Trimming removed 5 bases from V and 4 bases from J; junction bases left unmatched: 6. The CDR3 loop spans 14 amino acids. For the CDR3, the DNA is TGTGCCACCAGCCGCGACAGGGGTTTAGAGACCCAGTACTTC. Translation gives CATSRDRGLETQYF.